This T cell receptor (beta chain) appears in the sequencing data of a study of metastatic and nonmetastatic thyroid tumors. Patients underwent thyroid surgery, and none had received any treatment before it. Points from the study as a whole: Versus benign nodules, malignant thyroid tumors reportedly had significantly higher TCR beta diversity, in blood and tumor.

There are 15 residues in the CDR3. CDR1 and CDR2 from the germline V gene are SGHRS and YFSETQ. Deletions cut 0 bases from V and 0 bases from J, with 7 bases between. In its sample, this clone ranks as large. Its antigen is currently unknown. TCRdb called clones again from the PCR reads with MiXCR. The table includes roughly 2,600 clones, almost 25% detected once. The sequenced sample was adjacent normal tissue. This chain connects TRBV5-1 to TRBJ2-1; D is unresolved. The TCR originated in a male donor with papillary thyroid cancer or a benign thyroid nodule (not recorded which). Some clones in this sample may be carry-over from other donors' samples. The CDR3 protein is CASSLGQDSYNEQFF. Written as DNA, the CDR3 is TGCGCCAGCAGCTTGGGGCAGGACTCCTACAATGAGCAGTTCTTC.